Sequencing of this T cell receptor (beta chain) was carried out in a study of control samples from healthy donors and cancer patients. Sequencing used immunoSEQ multiplex PCR; TCRdb keeps in-frame clones, though not all of them. This table has around 150,000 clones, approximately 94% appearing once. The CDR3 sequence is 14 residues long. The V segment lost 4 bases and the J segment 1 base; nucleotides outside the gene matches: 4. The germline CDR1 and CDR2 sequences are SGDLS and YYNGEE. Specimen: PBMCs. The rearrangement uses TRBV9 and TRBJ1-2; TRBD1 aligns across 7 bases. This clonotype originated in a man aged 60-69 years with colorectal cancer. The CDR3: CASSNRGGNYGYTF. Written as DNA, the CDR3 is TGTGCCAGCAGCAACAGGGGAGGTAACTATGGCTACACCTTC.